This TCR beta chain emerged from a study of blood T cell repertoires in COVID-19. Study context: T cells, B-cell-depleted T cells, or PBMCs provided the cDNA or gDNA that served as material.

In the authors' workflow: Cell counts per sample came from amplifying reference gene primers. Here immunoSEQ multiplex PCR was the method, and the copy in TCRdb shows in-frame clones only, minus some. The DNA was the basis for D and trimming; V, J and clone size are from that table. Of 130,000 to 150,000 clones listed, 80% to 90% were seen once; the top ten hold roughly 10%. Participants were aged 18 to 89 years, lived in 20 to 30 US areas, and enrolled virtually. This receptor was obtained from a man aged 55-75 years who had recovered from COVID-19. Material for sequencing was PBMCs or T cells enriched from blood (not recorded which).

The CDR3 sequence: CASSYLAGTLNQPQHF. As DNA, the CDR3 is TGTGCCAGCAGTTACCTTGCCGGGACACTCAATCAGCCCCAGCATTTT. The chain uses TRBV6-5 and TRBJ1-5; D is possibly TRBD1 (6 bases). The V gene lost 2 bases and the J gene lost 3 bases, with 14 bases spanning the gap. The CDR3 is 16 residues long. The V gene's germline CDR1 is MNHEY and CDR2 SVGAGI.